The rows below give T cell receptor beta chains drawn from one sample of a study of T cell changes during pregnancy in multiple sclerosis. This table comes from immunoSEQ multiplex PCR, and its TCRdb copy is limited to in-frame clones, with some not included. The table includes just under 45,000 clones, approximately 92% detected once. Here the sequenced sample was CD4+ T cells from peripheral blood mononuclear cells, taken in the first trimester of pregnancy. These receptors all stem from a female donor with multiple sclerosis, enrolled in a pregnancy study. The CDR3 runs from the conserved cysteine through the conserved F or W. Fields, in order: clone size, V gene, D gene, J gene, CDR3 DNA, CDR3 protein. The D gene is left open where the match is weak. Part of the rows lack a size; the others show once, few, many or a class for expanded clones.

>NA|TRBV14|TRBD1|TRBJ2-1
TGTGCCAGCAGCCCGGGACAGGCTCATTACAATGAGCAGTTCTTC
CASSPGQAHYNEQFF
>NA|TRBV7-2|NA|TRBJ2-2
TGTGCCAGCAGCTTACTAGCTTCGAACACCGGGGAGCTGTTTTTT
CASSLLASNTGELFF
>NA|TRBV5-1|NA|TRBJ2-7
TGCGCCAGCAGCTTGGCTAGTCCGGCTTCCTACGAGCAGTACTTC
CASSLASPASYEQYF
>NA|TRBV5-4|TRBD1|TRBJ2-7
TGTGCCAGCAGCCCGGATCCGGACAGGGGATCGGGAGGTAGAAACGAGCAGTACTTC
CASSPDPDRGSGGRNEQYF
>NA|TRBV6-6|TRBD2|TRBJ2-2
TGTGCCAGCAAAGAACCAAGCGGGATAAACACCGGGGAGCTGTTTTTT
CASKEPSGINTGELFF
>NA|TRBV7-2|NA|TRBJ1-2
TGTGCCAGCAGCTTAATAGGGGCCTATGGCTACACCTTC
CASSLIGAYGYTF
>NA|TRBV19|TRBD2|TRBJ2-1
TGTGCCAGTAGGTGGACTAGCGGGAGAGCAGGTGAGCAGTTCTTC
CASRWTSGRAGEQFF
>NA|TRBV19|TRBD1|TRBJ2-7
TGTGCCAGTAGTATAGGGCAGGGGGCCTACGAGCAGTACTTC
CASSIGQGAYEQYF
>NA|TRBV6-6|TRBD2|TRBJ2-5
TGTGCCAGCAGCTGGGGGGGAGGGATCCAAGAGACCCAGTACTTC
CASSWGGGIQETQYF
>NA|TRBV19|NA|TRBJ2-3
TGTGCCAGTAGTAGCAGTATTAGCACAGATACGCAGTATTTT
CASSSSISTDTQYF
>NA|TRBV21-1|NA|TRBJ1-2
TGTGCCAGCAGCAAACGGGAACGGGCCGCCGATCACACCTTC
CASSKRERAADHTF
>NA|TRBV9|TRBD1|TRBJ1-1
TGTGCCAGCAGCGTAGCTCCGGGACAGGGTGCTGAAGCTTTCTTT
CASSVAPGQGAEAFF
>NA|TRBV18|NA|TRBJ2-1
TGTGCCAGCTCACCAAGAGATGAGCAGTTCTTC
CASSPRDEQFF
>once|TRBV30|TRBD2|TRBJ2-2
TGTGCCTGGAATGGGGGAGGGCCAACCGGGGAGCTGTTTTTT
CAWNGGGPTGELFF
>NA|TRBV5-1|NA|TRBJ1-2
TGCGCCAGCAGCTTGGAGATCTATAACTATGGCTACACCTTC
CASSLEIYNYGYTF
>NA|TRBV28|NA|TRBJ1-2
TGTGCCAGCAGTAGGGGCTATGGCTACACCTTC
CASSRGYGYTF
>NA|TRBV2|NA|TRBJ2-7
TGTGCCAGCAGTCTAGCACGGTCTTACTACGAGCAGTACTTC
CASSLARSYYEQYF
>NA|TRBV19|TRBD1|TRBJ1-2
TGTGCCAGTAGTTTCCGGGACAGGAACTATGGGGGCTACACCTTC
CASSFRDRNYGGYTF
>NA|TRBV18|TRBD1|TRBJ2-7
TGTGCCAGCTCATCATCCGGACAGGGGAAACGCTACGAGCAGTACTTC
CASSSSGQGKRYEQYF
>NA|TRBV5-1|NA|TRBJ1-3
TGCGCCAGCAGCAAGGACACAGGGAACTCTGGAAACACCATATATTTT
CASSKDTGNSGNTIYF
>NA|TRBV15|NA|TRBJ2-7
TGTGCCACCAGCAGAGGAGGGTACGAGCAGTACTTC
CATSRGGYEQYF
>NA|TRBV11-2|TRBD2|TRBJ2-1
TGTGCCAGCAGCTTTGGACTAGCGGGAGGGCATGAGCAGTTCTTC
CASSFGLAGGHEQFF
>NA|TRBV29-1|TRBD1|TRBJ2-7
TGCAGCGTTGAAGATCGCGGACAGGGGTCCGAGCAGTACTTC
CSVEDRGQGSEQYF
>NA|TRBV20-1|NA|TRBJ1-3
TGCAGTGCCAGGGGAGGAAACACCATATATTTT
CSARGGNTIYF
>NA|TRBV28|NA|TRBJ1-5
TGTGCCAGCAGTTCCGGTCGTTCCCAGCATTTT
CASSSGRSQHF